Detailed here is one T cell receptor beta chain. The CDR3 is 14 amino acids. Germline V gene sequence: CDR1 MDHEN, CDR2 SYDVKM. The V end was cut by 2 bases, the J end by 0 bases, with 7 bases between. This record comes from a study of blood T cell repertoires in COVID-19. In the authors' methods: Using reference gene primer amplification, nucleated cell counts were estimated. TCRdb keeps only in-frame clones here, not all; method: immunoSEQ multiplex PCR. Clonal size and the V and J genes are those of that table, whereas D and trimming came from the DNA. The sample holds roughly 430,000 clones, about 88% seen once.

The clonotype was recovered from a young woman who had been exposed to COVID-19. The sample taken for sequencing was PBMCs or T cells enriched from blood (not recorded which). The rearrangement uses TRBV28 and TRBJ1-1; D unclear. CDR3 in DNA: TGTGCCAGCAGTTTACCAGGTCTGAACACTGAAGCTTTCTTT. It codes for CASSLPGLNTEAFF.